Following are 11 T cell receptor beta chains from one sample sequenced in a study of long-term antiretroviral therapy in people with HIV. This was the immunoSEQ v3.0 assay at survey level. Libraries were prepared by immunoSEQ multiplex PCR; TCRdb keeps only in-frame clonotypes and omits some of them. The sample has more than 15,000 clones; roughly 80% are singletons. This material consisted of unsorted PBMCs, taken 2.3 years after starting antiretroviral therapy. The receptors originated from a woman aged 40 to 50 with HIV.

J is TRBJ1-1 and V is TRBV9; D unclear. CDR3 length: 14 residues. Germline loops: CDR1 SGDLS, CDR2 YYNGEE. Trimming removed 3 bases at V and 10 bases at J, with 19 bases between. CDR3: CASSAQKSPGSAFF. CDR3 DNA: TGTGCCAGCAGCGCACAAAAGTCCCCAGGCTCAGCTTTCTTT.

This clone was seen once. The V call is TRBV7-2, the J call TRBJ1-1, with D unresolved. This CDR3 has 12 residues. Germline V CDR1 and CDR2: SGHTA, FQGNSA. The V end lost 5 bases, the J end lost 1 base, and 5 bases lay between the germline ends. The CDR3 sequence is CASSVQNTEAFF. The DNA of the CDR3 is TGTGCCAGCAGCGTACAGAACACTGAAGCTTTCTTT.

The chain links TRBV30 to TRBJ1-6; maybe TRBD1 (6 bases). The CDR3 loop spans 15 amino acids. V lost 2 bases and J lost 6, with 14 bases in between. In germline, CDR1 is GTSNPN, CDR2 SVGIG (reference sequence). The CDR3 DNA sequence: TGTGCCTGGAGTATAGGAGGGGGGGGTAATTCACCCCTCCACTTT. This gives the protein CAWSIGGGGNSPLHF. Full variable domain (remainder filled in from reference TRBV30 and TRBJ1-6): SQTIHQWPATLVQPVGSPLSLECTVEGTSNPNLYWYRQAAGRGLQLLFYSVGIGQISSEVPQNLSASRPQDRQFILSSKKLLLSDSGFYLCAWSIGGGGNSPLHFGNGTRLTVT.

This clone has a single count. This sequence joins TRBV5-4 and TRBJ2-7, with TRBD2 identical over 8 bases. Trimming took 2 bases from V and 2 from J; bases not matched to a gene: 3. CDR1 and CDR2 (germline): SGHNT, YYREEE (reference sequence). CDR3 length equals 14 residues. In DNA, the CDR3 is TGTGCCAGCAGCTTTGCGGGGGGAACCTACGAGCAGTACTTC. Amino acid sequence: CASSFAGGTYEQYF.

The genes are TRBV4-3 and TRBJ1-1; TRBD1 aligns across 8 bases. The ends lost 1 base at V and 0 bases at J; junction bases unmatched: 1. Looked up from germline, CDR1 is LGHNA and CDR2 is YSLEER. This CDR3 is built from 15 residues. DNA of the CDR3: TGCGCCAGCAGCCAAGGGACAGGGATGAACACTGAAGCTTTCTTT. Amino acid sequence: CASSQGTGMNTEAFF.

The chain recombines TRBV28 with TRBJ1-2; no clear D. Germline values: CDR1 MDHEN, CDR2 SYDVKM. V lost 6 bases to trimming and J lost 4 bases, with 15 bases between them. The CDR3 spans 14 residues. The CDR3 sequence is CASRFSVGGYGYTF. DNA of the CDR3: TGTGCCAGCAGATTCTCGGTCGGAGGCTATGGCTACACCTTC.

The chain employs TRBV6-6 and TRBJ1-2; 11 bases line up with TRBD1. Germline CDR1 reads MNHNY; CDR2 reads SVGAGI (reference sequence). CDR3 length: 14 residues. The V segment lost 2 bases and the J segment 5 bases; nucleotides outside the gene matches: 1. This chain's CDR3 is CASSYGTGGYGYTF. The CDR3 nucleotides read TGTGCCAGCAGTTACGGGACAGGGGGATATGGCTACACCTTC.

The chain has TRBV7-9 and TRBJ1-2; 7 bases are a match to TRBD1. The CDR3 is 14 amino acids. The V gene's germline CDR1 is SEHNR and CDR2 FQNEAQ (reference sequence). The J segment lost 8 bases and the V segment lost 0 bases, leaving 6 bases of the junction unmatched. CDR3 sequence reads: CASSLAPDRVGYTF. The CDR3 DNA follows: TGTGCCAGCAGCTTAGCACCTGACAGGGTCGGCTACACCTTC.

The gene calls are TRBV11-2 and TRBJ2-3; possible D gene TRBD1, 6 bases. CDR3 length: 13 residues. Germline V gene lookup returns CDR1 SGHAT and CDR2 FQNNGV. With 4 bases removed from V and 4 bases from J, the gap between germline ends came to 9 bases. CDR3 in amino acids: CASSWDIADTQYF. In nucleotides, the CDR3 is TGTGCCAGCAGCTGGGACATTGCAGATACGCAGTATTTT. The full variable domain, completed using reference TRBV11-2 and TRBJ2-3, is EAGVAQSPRYKIIEKRQSVAFWCNPISGHATLYWYQQILGQGPKLLIQFQNNGVVDDSQLPKDRFSAERLKGVDSTLKIQPAKLEDSAVYLCASSWDIADTQYFGPGTRLTVL.

The chain carries TRBV25-1 and TRBJ1-5; tentatively, D is TRBD1 (6 bases). Trimming took off 2 bases at V and 5 bases at J, with 19 bases between the two ends. The CDR3 runs 17 residues. Per germline, CDR1 MGHDK and CDR2 SYGVNS. CDR3 nucleotide sequence: TGTGCCAGCAGTGAACATTGGGGGGCCCATCCGCATCAGCCCCAGCATTTT. As protein: CASSEHWGAHPHQPQHF.

V is TRBV4-1 and J is TRBJ2-7; 10 positions agree with TRBD2. The junction had 7 bases not matched to a gene; V was cut back by 1 base and J by 4 bases. The CDR3 runs 16 residues. CDR1 is MGHRA and CDR2 is YSYEKL in the germline V gene. CDR3 sequence reads: CASSQGRSSGGYEQYF. CDR3 in DNA: TGCGCCAGCAGCCAAGGAAGGAGTAGCGGGGGGTACGAGCAGTACTTC.